Listed below are T cell receptor beta chains from one sample, sequenced in a study of T cells after yellow fever vaccination. TCRdb redid the calling of the 5' RACE reads with MiXCR, one entry per CDR3 protein. The data hold a few hundred thousand distinct CDR3 sequences, with approximately 4% observed a single time. Sequencing was performed on PBMCs, taken 5 days after the yellow fever booster vaccination. These receptors all stem from a man between 18 and 29 years old who received the YFV17D yellow fever vaccine. CDR3s include the opening cysteine and the closing phenylalanine or tryptophan. Size is stated for part of the rows, as once, few or many counts, or as a class when the clone is expanded.

>many|TRBV29-1|TRBJ2-1
CSGGGDSYNEQFF
>few|TRBV7-2|TRBJ2-1
CASSHPKAGTSGGSSYNEQFF
>.|TRBV5-1|TRBJ2-5
CASSLGSVIQETQYF
>few|TRBV12-3/TRBV12-4|TRBJ1-1
CASRETEEAFF
>.|TRBV20-1|TRBJ1-5
CSASPGTARNQPQHF
>.|TRBV7-9|TRBJ1-1
CASSLGEWGGDNTEAFF
>few|TRBV5-1|TRBJ2-3
CASSPWDSTDTQYF
>many|TRBV3-1|TRBJ1-1
CASTPQKWGDTEAFF
>many|TRBV6-5|TRBJ1-5
CASSPGGSNQPQHF
>.|TRBV12-5|TRBJ1-1
CASGWGTGVTEAFF
>.|TRBV5-8|TRBJ2-7
CASSLGDQGYHEQYF
>.|TRBV5-1|TRBJ2-5
CASGSAQGGETQYF
>.|TRBV4-2|TRBJ2-3
CASSQLATDTQYF
>few|TRBV20-1|TRBJ2-3
CSAREDLHYTDTQYF
>many|TRBV9|TRBJ1-1
CASSALTGVEAFF
>few|TRBV7-2|TRBJ2-7
CASRSRQGAAYEQYF
>many|TRBV12-3/TRBV12-4|TRBJ2-5
CASSVWETQYF
>few|TRBV12-3/TRBV12-4|TRBJ1-2
CASSVGVTGYTF
>many|TRBV6-5|TRBJ1-6
CASRSYNSPLHF
>few|TRBV2|TRBJ2-1
CASRRTSDEQFF
>many|TRBV5-4|TRBJ2-3
CASSSLAGSTDTQYF
>few|TRBV7-9|TRBJ1-1
CASSLMGPLLNTEAFF
>many|TRBV5-1|TRBJ2-7
CASSLVGHPYEQYF
>.|TRBV30|TRBJ2-7
CAWGWTASYEQYF
>.|TRBV2|TRBJ2-7
CACVGGLYEQYF
>few|TRBV12-3/TRBV12-4|TRBJ2-3
CASSLAGTATDTQYF
>.|TRBV10-2|TRBJ2-7
CASRSGSEQYF
>few|TRBV5-1|TRBJ2-1
CASSTGGRSDYNEQFF
>.|TRBV7-2|TRBJ1-1
CASSRQQGNTEAFF
>.|TRBV6-2/TRBV6-3|TRBJ1-1
CASSYIGQEQKAEAFF
>.|TRBV24-1|TRBJ2-2
CATSVSGTGLGTGELFF
>many|TRBV29-1|TRBJ1-2
CSVYQVTNYGYTF
>many|TRBV3-2|TRBJ1-5
CASSQEETANQPQHF
>.|TRBV6-6|TRBJ2-2
CASTSGTSRPGELFF
>many|TRBV4-2|TRBJ2-1
CASSPSGQGARNEQFF
>many|TRBV6-2/TRBV6-3|TRBJ1-5
CASSSPGWSGPQHF
>few|TRBV7-2|TRBJ2-1
CASSLGGTVSNEQFF
>few|TRBV11-2|TRBJ2-4
CASSPSTGQGNIQYF
>.|TRBV9|TRBJ1-5
CASSVGPGRRPQHF
>.|TRBV7-2|TRBJ1-5
CASSERRVSQPQHF
>few|TRBV9|TRBJ2-1
CASSAAGETYNEQFF
>few|TRBV5-1|TRBJ2-7
CASSPDGTGVSYEQYF
>few|TRBV27|TRBJ1-1
CASSSPGTGGDSEAFF
>many|TRBV7-6|TRBJ2-7
CASSLERQGSGHEQYF
>many|TRBV12-3/TRBV12-4|TRBJ2-2
CASTWTGRPGELFF
>.|TRBV7-9|TRBJ1-4
CASSFFGNNEKLFF
>many|TRBV9|TRBJ1-6
CASSVGLGDSPLHF
>many|TRBV10-3|TRBJ1-1
CAIRAGAVGTEAFF